The rows below give T cell receptor beta chains drawn from one sample of a study of early T cells in non-severe SARS-CoV-2 infection. TCRdb itself ran the 5' RACE reads through MiXCR, one entry per CDR3 protein. The table has around 80,000 distinct CDR3 sequences, 10% seen once. The sample here was whole blood, taken at baseline. These receptor sequences come from an adult who was a healthcare worker with PCR-confirmed SARS-CoV-2 infection or an uninfected control (not recorded which). CDR3s include the opening cysteine and the closing phenylalanine or tryptophan. A D gene is named only where the DNA matches it firmly. Only part of the rows carry a size: once, few, many, or a class if the clone is expanded.

J gene | clone size | D gene | V gene | CDR3 DNA | CDR3 protein
TRBJ1-6 | many | . | TRBV20-1 | TGCAGCGCCGCGGGGACCCTGAACTCCTATAATTCACCCCTCCACTTT | CSAAGTLNSYNSPLHF
TRBJ2-3 | many | . | TRBV5-1 | TGCGCCAGCAGCTTGGCCGGCGGGAGCACAGATACGCAGTATTTT | CASSLAGGSTDTQYF
TRBJ2-7 | many | TRBD1 | TRBV10-3 | TGTGCCATCAGTGAGTTAGAAGGGACAGGGGGCGCCGAGCAGTACTTC | CAISELEGTGGAEQYF
TRBJ1-6 | many | . | TRBV10-2 | TGCGCCAGCAGTGAAGGGGGACTCGATTATAATTCACCCCTCCACTTT | CASSEGGLDYNSPLHF
TRBJ2-7 | . | . | TRBV11-2 | TGTGCCAGCAGCTTAGTTCTCAGCTCCTACGAGCAGTACTTC | CASSLVLSSYEQYF
TRBJ2-6 | . | TRBD1 | TRBV7-8 | TGTGCCACCACGGTCCCCGCGACAGGGGATGGGGCCAACGTCCTGACTTTC | CATTVPATGDGANVLTF
TRBJ2-7 | few | . | TRBV7-7 | TGTGCCAGCAGCTTAGATGACGGCACCTACGAGCAGTACTTC | CASSLDDGTYEQYF
TRBJ2-7 | few | . | TRBV30 | TGTGCCTGGAGACAGCTTTCCCCATACGAGCAGTACTTC | CAWRQLSPYEQYF
TRBJ2-7 | many | TRBD2 | TRBV9 | TGTGCCAGCAGCGAAAGCGGGAGTGAGTACGAGCAGTACTTC | CASSESGSEYEQYF
TRBJ2-7 | few | TRBD1 | TRBV25-1 | TGTGCCAGCAGTGATCCTCGGACAGGGAGTCCCTACGAGCAGTACTTC | CASSDPRTGSPYEQYF
TRBJ2-7 | few | . | TRBV7-9 | TGTGCCAGCAGCTTCGTGGACCGGCCCTACGAGCAGTACTTC | CASSFVDRPYEQYF
TRBJ2-3 | many | . | TRBV18 | TGTGCCAGCTCACCTGACCACACAGATACGCAGTATTTT | CASSPDHTDTQYF
TRBJ2-7 | many | TRBD1 | TRBV2 | TGTGCCAGTCAGAACTACAGGGGACCCTACGAGCAGTACTTC | CASQNYRGPYEQYF
TRBJ2-7 | many | . | TRBV2 | TGTGCCAGCCAGCGCGAGGTGAATCCAACCTACGAGCAGTACTTC | CASQREVNPTYEQYF
TRBJ2-2 | few | . | TRBV6-5 | TGTGCCAGCAGTGGGGGGACCCCGAACACCGGGGAGCTGTTTTTT | CASSGGTPNTGELFF
TRBJ2-1 | . | TRBD2 | TRBV12-3/TRBV12-4 | TGTGCCAGCAGTCCTGGACTAGCCTCCTACAATGAGCAGTTCTTC | CASSPGLASYNEQFF
TRBJ2-1 | . | . | TRBV7-6 | TGTGCCAGCAGCTTAAGTAGTGAGCTTTACAATGAGCAGTTCTTC | CASSLSSELYNEQFF
TRBJ1-1 | few | . | TRBV12-5 | TGTGCTAGTGGTTTGCCCCGGGGCGAAGCTTTCTTT | CASGLPRGEAFF
TRBJ2-2 | . | . | TRBV11-1 | TGTGCCAGCACCATAGACCCCCAGGAGGGGGAGCTGTTTTTT | CASTIDPQEGELFF
TRBJ2-2 | . | . | TRBV12-3/TRBV12-4 | TGTGCCAGCAGTTTAAACAGAGGAGTCGCCGGGGAGCTGTTTTTT | CASSLNRGVAGELFF
TRBJ1-1 | . | . | TRBV6-5 | TGTGCCACCGTTAAGGACGGATTCACTGAAGCTTTCTTT | CATVKDGFTEAFF
TRBJ2-5 | few | TRBD2 | TRBV20-1 | TGCAGTGCTGGGGGACTAGCGGACCAAGAGACCCAGTACTTC | CSAGGLADQETQYF
TRBJ2-4 | few | . | TRBV6-5 | TGTGCCAGCAGTCGGGGGAACCCTGGCAAAAACATTCAGTACTTC | CASSRGNPGKNIQYF
TRBJ1-2 | . | . | TRBV30 | TGTGCCTGGCAGCGGGATCTCTATGGCTACACCTTC | CAWQRDLYGYTF
TRBJ2-1 | . | TRBD2 | TRBV20-1 | TGCAGTGCTACGTTAGCGGGAGGAACCTACAATGAGCAGTTCTTC | CSATLAGGTYNEQFF
TRBJ2-5 | . | TRBD1 | TRBV12-3/TRBV12-4 | TGTGCCAGCACCAGGGACAGGGCTGAGACCCAGTACTTC | CASTRDRAETQYF
TRBJ2-1 | . | TRBD2 | TRBV10-3 | TGCGCCATCAGTGGTACTAGCGGGAGGAATGAGCAGTTCTTC | CAISGTSGRNEQFF
TRBJ2-7 | few | TRBD2 | TRBV20-1 | TGCAGTGCTAGAGATATTAGCGGGGAACTACACTACGAGCAGTACTTC | CSARDISGELHYEQYF
TRBJ2-7 | . | . | TRBV20-1 | TGCAGTGCCCGGGACGGACTCTCCTACGAGCAGTACTTC | CSARDGLSYEQYF
TRBJ2-7 | many | . | TRBV15 | TGTGCCACCGCGGAGGGGGCCTTCTACGAGCAGTACTTC | CATAEGAFYEQYF
TRBJ1-5 | . | . | TRBV19 | TGTGCCAGTAGTATAAGTCACTCTGGCAATCAGCCCCAGCATTTT | CASSISHSGNQPQHF
TRBJ1-6 | many | . | TRBV20-1 | TGCAGTGCTAGAGAAGGTTTGTCACCCCTCCACTTT | CSAREGLSPLHF
TRBJ2-7 | few | . | TRBV27 | TGTGCCAGCAGTTTGGACCCCGACGGGGCCTACGAGCAGTACTTC | CASSLDPDGAYEQYF
TRBJ2-1 | few | . | TRBV5-4 | TGTGCCAGCAGCTTGGGGGGGGACTCGTTGTTCTTC | CASSLGGDSLFF
TRBJ2-2 | many | . | TRBV5-1 | TGCGCCAGCAGCTTTTCCTCAGACGGGGAGCTGTTTTTT | CASSFSSDGELFF
TRBJ2-7 | . | . | TRBV7-6 | TGTGCCAGCAGCCGGACATCCCGAGAGGATAACGAGCAGTACTTC | CASSRTSREDNEQYF
TRBJ1-6 | few | . | TRBV6-2/TRBV6-3 | TGTGCCAGCAGGACCGGGGATTCACCCCTCCACTTT | CASRTGDSPLHF
TRBJ2-7 | many | TRBD2 | TRBV20-1 | TGCAGTGCGCCAGCTAGCGGGGGACCCTACGAGCAGTACTTC | CSAPASGGPYEQYF
TRBJ1-1 | few | . | TRBV5-6 | TGTGCCAGCAGCCCCAGGGTAAACACTGAAGCTTTCTTT | CASSPRVNTEAFF
TRBJ2-2 | few | TRBD2 | TRBV28 | TGTGCCAGCAGTTTCTCTAGCGGGAGGTACGCCGGGGAGCTGTTTTTT | CASSFSSGRYAGELFF
TRBJ1-2 | few | . | TRBV20-1 | TGCAGTGCTATATTCAAAACAGGGAACTATGGCTACACCTTC | CSAIFKTGNYGYTF
TRBJ2-2 | few | . | TRBV7-9 | TGTGCCAGCAGCTTAGGGCCCAGCGGCGGGGAGCTGTTTTTT | CASSLGPSGGELFF
TRBJ1-2 | many | . | TRBV20-1 | TGCAGTGTCCCCGTGGGGTCCTCTTCCTACGGCTACACCTTC | CSVPVGSSSYGYTF
TRBJ1-3 | few | . | TRBV5-8 | TGTGCCAGCAGCTCATCTGATCTGATAGGAAACACCATATATTTT | CASSSSDLIGNTIYF
TRBJ1-5 | many | TRBD1 | TRBV28 | TGTGCCAGCACTCCTCGGGACAGTGCATTCGGTGGCAATCAGCCCCAGCATTTT | CASTPRDSAFGGNQPQHF
TRBJ2-1 | many | TRBD2 | TRBV28 | TGTGCCAGCAGGAGCGGGAGTCTCAATGAGCAGTTCTTC | CASRSGSLNEQFF
TRBJ1-1 | . | . | TRBV3-1 | TGTGCCAGCAGTCTAATAGGAACTGAAGCTTTCTTT | CASSLIGTEAFF
TRBJ1-1 | . | . | TRBV20-1 | TGCAGTGCTAGAGATATGGGAGGAGGTACTGAAGCTTTCTTT | CSARDMGGGTEAFF
TRBJ2-1 | many | TRBD2 | TRBV7-2 | TGTGCCAGCAGCTTAGCTTCGTCTGGACTAGCGGGAAACGAGCAGTTCTTC | CASSLASSGLAGNEQFF
TRBJ1-6 | . | TRBD1 | TRBV6-6 | TGTGCCAGCCGGCAGGGGGCCAATTCACCCCTCCACTTT | CASRQGANSPLHF
TRBJ2-5 | . | . | TRBV18 | TGTGCCAGCTCATCAGAGGGTCTAGCACTGGAGACCCAGTACTTC | CASSSEGLALETQYF
TRBJ2-3 | few | . | TRBV4-2 | TGTGCCAGCAGCCAAGATCGAGGCGGTTCCTTCAATACGCAGTATTTT | CASSQDRGGSFNTQYF
TRBJ2-1 | many | . | TRBV2 | TGTGCCAGCAGTGAACTCAGGAACAATGAGCAGTTCTTC | CASSELRNNEQFF